This entry lists 22 T cell receptor beta chains sequenced from one sample in a study of human T cells and chemical hapten exposure. The time point was: healthy volunteer bleed at 2 weeks. Sequencing started from total RNA isolated from unfractionated whole blood. MiXCR, applied by TCRdb to the RACE reads, yields one record per CDR3 protein. The sample consists of 130,000 or so distinct CDR3 sequences, about 8.2% of them appearing once. The source material was whole blood. The receptors shown here come from a male donor in good health. Some clones in this sample may be carry-over from other donors' samples.

This chain links TRBV7-9 with TRBJ1-4; possibly TRBD1 for D (6 bases). This CDR3 has 14 residues. Between the trimmed V and J ends, which lost 3 bases and 2 bases, there was a span of 7 bases. Germline V lookup: CDR1 SEHNR, CDR2 FQNEAQ (reference sequence). As DNA, the CDR3 is TGTGCCAGCAGCTTCGACAGGACTAATGAAAAACTGTTTTTT. This encodes CASSFDRTNEKLFF.

The chain joins TRBV12-3 or TRBV12-4 to TRBJ1-1; D perhaps matches TRBD1 (5 bases). The V end was cut by 1 base, the J end by 9 bases, with 18 bases between. CDR3 length equals 15 residues. The CDR3 bases are TGTGCCAGCAGTTTAGTCCGCGGGGCTCCCATAAAAGCTTTCTTT. Its translation is CASSLVRGAPIKAFF.

This clonotype was found a few times. The chain is built from TRBV2 and TRBJ2-7; D may be TRBD1 or TRBD2 (5 bases each). Germline CDR1 and CDR2: SNHLY and FYNNEI. The CDR3 sequence is 13 residues long. V lost 10 bases to trimming and J lost 3 bases, with 16 bases between them. This CDR3 reads CAIQGTDVYEQYF. Written as DNA, the CDR3 is TGTGCCATACAAGGGACGGACGTCTACGAGCAGTACTTC.

The chain joins TRBV5-5 to TRBJ2-6; 9 bases match TRBD1. Looked up from germline, CDR1 is SGHKS and CDR2 is YYEKEE (reference sequence). V shed 2 bases and J 0 bases; nucleotides not matched to a gene: 3. CDR3 size: 17 residues. The DNA of the CDR3 is TGTGCCAGCAGCTTTGGGACAGGGCACTCTGGGGCCAACGTCCTGACTTTC. Translated, it gives CASSFGTGHSGANVLTF.

This clonotype occurred many times. The genes are TRBV12-5 and TRBJ2-5; possibly TRBD1 or TRBD2 for D (5 bases each). There are 15 residues in the CDR3. V was shortened by 1 base and J by 1 base, with 10 bases between the two germline ends. Germline CDR1 reads LGHNT; CDR2 reads FRNRAP. The CDR3 nucleotides are TGTGCTAGTGGTTTGGCCGGGACGGTCCAAGAGACCCAGTACTTC. It encodes CASGLAGTVQETQYF.

This clonotype was found many times. This chain links TRBV12-5 with TRBJ2-7, with 9 bases that match TRBD2. The CDR3 has 15 residues. Germline values: CDR1 LGHNT, CDR2 FRNRAP. V lost 2 bases and J lost 2; bases outside the gene matches: 4. The CDR3 DNA sequence: TGTGCTAGTGGTTTGTGGCTAGCGGGGACCTACGAGCAGTACTTC. This translates into CASGLWLAGTYEQYF.

This chain links TRBV11-2 with TRBJ2-1; 10 bases are shared with TRBD2. The CDR3 contains 16 residues. Trimming took 5 bases from V and 8 from J; bases not matched to a gene: 12. Germline values: CDR1 SGHAT, CDR2 FQNNGV. In DNA form, the CDR3 reads TGTGCCAGCAGCCCCGGGACTAGCGTCCAGGGGGATGAGCAGTTCTTC. This sequence encodes CASSPGTSVQGDEQFF.

The table lists this clonotype with many counts. The chain carries TRBV7-2 and TRBJ2-3, with a tentative D call TRBD1 (6 bases). This CDR3 has 17 residues. Trimming took 1 base from V and 2 from J, leaving 16 bases between them. The germline V gene encodes CDR1 SGHTA and CDR2 FQGNSA. CDR3 loop: CASSLVGAGATTDTQYF. CDR3 coding DNA: TGTGCCAGCAGCTTAGTAGGGGCAGGGGCTACCACAGATACGCAGTATTTT.

This clonotype was counted only a few times. CDR3 DNA sequence: TGTGCCACCAGTGATTCGGACCACACAGATACGCAGTATTTT. It is translated as CATSDSDHTDTQYF. The chain has TRBV24-1 and TRBJ2-3; D unclear. Germline CDR1 reads KGHDR; CDR2 reads SFDVKD. The CDR3 runs to 14 residues. V was pared by 2 bases and J by 2 bases, with 7 bases between.

This clonotype was counted only a few times. Here the CDR3 reads CASSLQGTDTQYF. CDR3 in DNA: TGCGCCAGCAGCCTACAGGGGACAGATACGCAGTATTTT. This rearrangement joins TRBV4-1 to TRBJ2-3; 7 bases align to TRBD1. The CDR3 length is 13 residues. Germline V CDR1 and CDR2: MGHRA, YSYEKL. Losses at the gene ends were 4 bases for V and 3 bases for J; bases not matched to a gene: 1.

This chain uses TRBV4-3 with TRBJ2-3; 14 nucleotides line up with TRBD2. The CDR3 contains 20 residues. CDR1 LGHNA and CDR2 YSLEER come from the germline V gene. V gave up 4 bases and J gave up 0 bases; unmatched junction bases: 12. The CDR3 DNA reads as TGCGCCAGCAGCCGGGGCTGGACTAGCGGGGGGATTTCTAGCACAGATACGCAGTATTTT. Its protein is CASSRGWTSGGISSTDTQYF.

For this clonotype: It may be a read error: a sequence one base away is much more abundant. The chain employs TRBV6-5 and TRBJ2-3; D not certain. CDR3 length: 13 amino acids. Germline CDR1 is MNHEY and CDR2 is SVGAGI. CDR3 residues: CVSKEPSTDTQYF. The DNA for the CDR3 is TGTGTCAGCAAGGAGCCTAGCACAGATACGCAGTATTTT.

The chain carries TRBV6-1 and TRBJ2-3; 9 nucleotides match TRBD1. Per germline, CDR1 MNHNS and CDR2 SASEGT. The CDR3 length is 14 residues. V gave up 7 bases and J gave up 2 bases; unmatched junction bases: 4. The CDR3, as DNA: TGTGCCAGCATTCGGGACAGGGTCACAGATACGCAGTATTTT. This sequence encodes CASIRDRVTDTQYF.

The rearrangement joins TRBV7-9 to TRBJ1-3; D is undetermined. V was shortened by 4 bases and J by 0 bases, with 13 bases between the two germline ends. In germline, CDR1 is SEHNR, CDR2 FQNEAQ (reference sequence). This CDR3 region has 16 residues. Here the CDR3 DNA reads TGTGCCAGCAGCTACAGCAAGGGCCGCTCTGGAAACACCATATATTTT. Translated, it gives CASSYSKGRSGNTIYF.

This clonotype was observed at least ten times. The rearrangement links TRBV2 to TRBJ1-5; 8 bases agree with TRBD1. The trim removed 3 bases at V and 6 bases at J, leaving 4 bases unmatched. Germline V gives CDR1 SNHLY, CDR2 FYNNEI. This CDR3 has 14 amino acids. CDR3 in DNA: TGTGCCAGCAGTGATCACAGGGGGAGTCAGCCCCAGCATTTT. It specifies CASSDHRGSQPQHF.

This clonotype was picked up a small number of times. The chain has TRBV24-1 and TRBJ2-2, with 8 bases fitting TRBD1. The CDR3 runs to 16 residues. Unmatched junction bases numbered 5, after V lost 4 bases and J lost 2 bases. Germline V lookup: CDR1 KGHDR, CDR2 SFDVKD. CDR3 DNA: TGTGCCACCAGTGACCGGACAGGGTCTAACACCGGGGAGCTGTTTTTT. As protein: CATSDRTGSNTGELFF.

This clonotype appeared a few times. The V and J genes are TRBV28 and TRBJ2-5; D is undetermined. This CDR3 region has 10 residues. Trimming took 6 bases from V and 2 from J, leaving 1 base between them. CDR1 and CDR2 from the germline V gene are MDHEN and SYDVKM. Written as DNA, the CDR3 is TGTGCCAGCAGACAAGAGACCCAGTACTTC. Its translation: CASRQETQYF.

This clonotype was recorded a few times. CDR3: CSASKTVLWGQFF. The CDR3 DNA is TGCAGTGCTAGCAAGACTGTACTGTGGGGGCAGTTCTTC. The chain is built from TRBV20-1 and TRBJ2-1; D gene ambiguous. Germline-derived CDR1 and CDR2 are DFQATT and SNEGSKA (reference sequence). This CDR3 region has 13 residues. Trimming took 3 bases from V and 12 from J, leaving 18 bases between them.

This rearrangement joins TRBV29-1 to TRBJ2-2; 8 bases match TRBD1. The CDR3 totals 14 residues. Per germline, CDR1 SQVTM and CDR2 ANQGSEA. V shed 5 bases, J shed 6 bases, and the junction held 8 bases outside the gene matches. CDR3 nucleotides: TGCAGCGTTTTTAGGACAGGGATGGCCGGGGAGCTGTTTTTT. It is translated as CSVFRTGMAGELFF.

This clonotype was observed many times. The V call is TRBV27, the J call TRBJ2-6; perhaps TRBD1 as D (5 bases). Between the trimmed V and J ends, which lost 2 bases and 4 bases, there was a span of 15 bases. CDR3 size: 17 residues. Germline V gene data show CDR1 as MNHEY and CDR2 as SMNVEV (reference sequence). The CDR3 DNA reads as TGTGCCAGCAGTTTACTCCAGGGAACGGCCGGGGCCAACGTCCTGACTTTC. It yields the protein CASSLLQGTAGANVLTF. Using reference TRBV27 and TRBJ2-6 for the parts outside the CDR3, the full variable domain is EAQVTQNPRYLITVTGKKLTVTCSQNMNHEYMSWYRQDPGLGLRQIYYSMNVEVTDKGDVPEGYKVSRKEKRNFPLILESPSPNQTSLYFCASSLLQGTAGANVLTFGAGSRLTVL.

The chain combines TRBV29-1 with TRBJ2-3; no clear D. Germline assignment: CDR1 SQVTM and CDR2 ANQGSEA. V lost 7 bases to trimming and J lost 5 bases, with 22 bases between them. The CDR3 length is 15 residues. The DNA of the CDR3 is TGCAGCGGTGTTCGTCCGGGCCCCACGGTAGATACGCAGTATTTT. This sequence encodes CSGVRPGPTVDTQYF.

Ten or more counts support this clonotype. J is TRBJ2-1 and V is TRBV11-1; the match to TRBD1 covers 7 bases. Germline values: CDR1 SGHAT, CDR2 FQDESV (reference sequence). The CDR3 loop spans 16 amino acids. V shed 4 bases, J shed 4 bases, and the junction held 10 bases outside the gene matches. The CDR3 spells CASSSNRGNNYNEQFF. In DNA, the CDR3 is TGTGCCAGCAGCTCGAACAGGGGAAACAATTACAATGAGCAGTTCTTC.